This T cell receptor beta chain was identified during a study of molecular identifiers for immune sequencing clone quantification. V lost 3 bases, J lost 6 bases, and 12 bases lay in between. Germline V CDR1 and CDR2: SEHNR, FQNEAQ (reference sequence). This CDR3 spans 13 amino acids. This clonotype was counted between two and nine times. Each CDR3 protein is one row after TCRdb ran MiXCR on the PCR reads. The repertoire holds over 90,000 distinct CDR3 sequences, with around 30% as singletons. The receptor comes from a human donor in good health. Some libraries in this study had Jurkat cell RNA spiked in. Sequencing was performed on naive CD8+ T cells from blood, with Jurkat cell RNA spiked in. As for subset: FACS-sorted CD8+CD4-CCR7+CD45RA+ naive T cells. The J gene is TRBJ2-7, the V gene TRBV7-9; no clear D gene. Here the CDR3 reads CASSLGMVTEQYF. The CDR3 DNA reads TGTGCCAGCAGCTTGGGGATGGTGACCGAGCAGTACTTC.